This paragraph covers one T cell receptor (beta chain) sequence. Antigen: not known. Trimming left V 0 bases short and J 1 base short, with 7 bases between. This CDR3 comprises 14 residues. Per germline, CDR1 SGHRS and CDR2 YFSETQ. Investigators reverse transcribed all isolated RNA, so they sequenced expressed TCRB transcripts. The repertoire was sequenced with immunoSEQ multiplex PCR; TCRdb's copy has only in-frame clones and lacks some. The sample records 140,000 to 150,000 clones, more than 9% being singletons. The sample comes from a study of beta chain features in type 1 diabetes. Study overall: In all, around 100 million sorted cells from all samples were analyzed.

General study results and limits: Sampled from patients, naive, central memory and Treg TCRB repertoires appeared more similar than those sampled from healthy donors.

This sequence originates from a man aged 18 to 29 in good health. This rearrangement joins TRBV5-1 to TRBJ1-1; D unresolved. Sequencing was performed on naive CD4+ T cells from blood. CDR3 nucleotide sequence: TGCGCCAGCAGCTTGGAGGGAGGGAACACTGAAGCTTTCTTT. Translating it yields CASSLEGGNTEAFF.